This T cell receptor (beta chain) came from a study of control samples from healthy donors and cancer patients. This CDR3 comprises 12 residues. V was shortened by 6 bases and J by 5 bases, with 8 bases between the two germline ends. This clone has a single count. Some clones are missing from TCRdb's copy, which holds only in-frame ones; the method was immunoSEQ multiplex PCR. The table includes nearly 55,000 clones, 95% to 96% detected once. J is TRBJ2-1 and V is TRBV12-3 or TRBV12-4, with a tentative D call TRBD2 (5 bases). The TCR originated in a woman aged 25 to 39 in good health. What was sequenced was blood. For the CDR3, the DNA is TGTGCCAGCAGACTAGGAAACAATGAGCAGTTCTTC. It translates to CASRLGNNEQFF.